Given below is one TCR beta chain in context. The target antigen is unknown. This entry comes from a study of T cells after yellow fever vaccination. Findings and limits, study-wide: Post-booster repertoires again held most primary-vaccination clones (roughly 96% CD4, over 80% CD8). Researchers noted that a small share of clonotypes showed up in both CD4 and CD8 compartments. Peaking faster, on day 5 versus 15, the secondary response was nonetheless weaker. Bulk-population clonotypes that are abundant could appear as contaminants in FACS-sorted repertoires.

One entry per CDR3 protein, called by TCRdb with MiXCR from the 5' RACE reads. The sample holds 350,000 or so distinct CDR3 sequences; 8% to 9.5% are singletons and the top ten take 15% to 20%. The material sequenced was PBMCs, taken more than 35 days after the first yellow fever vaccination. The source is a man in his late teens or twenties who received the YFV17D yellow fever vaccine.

CDR3 DNA: TGTGCCAGCAGCCCCCCGGGACAGGGGGCCTCTGGAAACACCATATATTTT. Translating gives CASSPPGQGASGNTIYF. The V and J genes are TRBV21-1 and TRBJ1-3; the D segment call TRBD1 is taken from the table without a DNA check. TRBV21-1 is given as a pseudogene. The CDR3 totals 17 residues.